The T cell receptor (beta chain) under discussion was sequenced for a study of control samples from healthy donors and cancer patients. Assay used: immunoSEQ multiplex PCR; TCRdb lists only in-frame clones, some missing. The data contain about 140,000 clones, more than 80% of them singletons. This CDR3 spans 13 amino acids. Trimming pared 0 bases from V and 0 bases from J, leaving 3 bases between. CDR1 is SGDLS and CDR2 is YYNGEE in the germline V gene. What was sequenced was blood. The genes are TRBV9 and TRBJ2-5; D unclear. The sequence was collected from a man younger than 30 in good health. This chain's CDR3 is CASSVDHQETQYF. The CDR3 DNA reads TGTGCCAGCAGCGTAGACCACCAAGAGACCCAGTACTTC.